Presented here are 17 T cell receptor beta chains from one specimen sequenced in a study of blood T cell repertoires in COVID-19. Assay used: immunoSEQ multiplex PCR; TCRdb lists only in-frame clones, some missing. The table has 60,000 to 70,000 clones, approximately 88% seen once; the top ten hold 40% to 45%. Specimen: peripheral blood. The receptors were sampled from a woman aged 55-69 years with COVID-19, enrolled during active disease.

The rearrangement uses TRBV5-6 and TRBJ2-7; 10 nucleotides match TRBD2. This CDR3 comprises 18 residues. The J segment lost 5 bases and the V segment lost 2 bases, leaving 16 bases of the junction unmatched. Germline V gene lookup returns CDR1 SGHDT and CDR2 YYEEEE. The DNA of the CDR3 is TGTGCCAGCAGCTTTTATACTAGCGGGGCTCGTATAGACGACGAGCAGTACTTC. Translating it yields CASSFYTSGARIDDEQYF.

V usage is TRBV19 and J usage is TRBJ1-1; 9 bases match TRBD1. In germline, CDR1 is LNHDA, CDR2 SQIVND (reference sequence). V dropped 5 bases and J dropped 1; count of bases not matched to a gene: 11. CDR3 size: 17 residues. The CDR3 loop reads CASSPGTGTAENTEAFF. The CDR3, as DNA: TGTGCCAGTAGTCCCGGGACAGGGACGGCAGAGAACACTGAAGCTTTCTTT.

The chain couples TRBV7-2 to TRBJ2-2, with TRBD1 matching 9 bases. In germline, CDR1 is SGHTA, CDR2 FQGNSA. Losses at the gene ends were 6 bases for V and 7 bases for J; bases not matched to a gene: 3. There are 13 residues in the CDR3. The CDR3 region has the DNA TGTGCCAGCAGTGGACAGGGGATCGGGGAGCTGTTTTTT. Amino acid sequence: CASSGQGIGELFF.

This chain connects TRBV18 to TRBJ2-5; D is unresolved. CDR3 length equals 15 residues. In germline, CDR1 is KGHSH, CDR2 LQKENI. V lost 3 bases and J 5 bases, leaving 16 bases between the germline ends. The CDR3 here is CASSPMTDPRETQYF. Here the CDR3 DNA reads TGTGCCAGCTCACCCATGACTGACCCACGGGAGACCCAGTACTTC.

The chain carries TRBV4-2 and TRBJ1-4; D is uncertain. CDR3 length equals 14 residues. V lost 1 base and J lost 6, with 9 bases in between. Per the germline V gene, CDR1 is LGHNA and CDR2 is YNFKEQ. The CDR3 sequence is CASSQGVGDEKLFF. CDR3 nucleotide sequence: TGTGCCAGCAGCCAAGGGGTCGGGGATGAAAAACTGTTTTTT.

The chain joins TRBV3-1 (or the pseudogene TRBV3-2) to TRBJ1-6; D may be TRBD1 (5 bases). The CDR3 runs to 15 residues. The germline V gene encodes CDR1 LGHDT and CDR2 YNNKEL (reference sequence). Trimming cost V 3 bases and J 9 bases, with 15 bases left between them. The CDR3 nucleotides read TGTGCCAGCAGCCAGACGACAGCAAAACTTTCACCCCTCCACTTT. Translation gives CASSQTTAKLSPLHF.

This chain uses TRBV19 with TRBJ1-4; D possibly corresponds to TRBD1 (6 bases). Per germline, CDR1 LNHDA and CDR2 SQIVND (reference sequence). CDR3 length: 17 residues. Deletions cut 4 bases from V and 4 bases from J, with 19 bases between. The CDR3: CASSTDSRGWGNEKLFF. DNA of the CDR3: TGTGCCAGTAGTACCGATTCCAGGGGATGGGGTAATGAAAAACTGTTTTTT.

This chain's CDR3 is CASAPLDRLREAFF. In DNA, the CDR3 is TGTGCCAGCGCTCCTCTAGACCGTCTTCGGGAAGCTTTCTTT. The genes are TRBV7-9 and TRBJ1-1; D is unresolved. This CDR3 region has 14 residues. V was shortened by 8 bases and J by 8 bases, with 21 bases between the two germline ends. Per the germline V gene, CDR1 is SEHNR and CDR2 is FQNEAQ (reference sequence).

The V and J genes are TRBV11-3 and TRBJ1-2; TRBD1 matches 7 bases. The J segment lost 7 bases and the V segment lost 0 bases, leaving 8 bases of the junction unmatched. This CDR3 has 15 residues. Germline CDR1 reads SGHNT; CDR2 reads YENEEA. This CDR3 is CASSLDSRDRAGYTF. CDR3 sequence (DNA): TGTGCCAGCAGCTTAGATTCTCGGGACAGAGCTGGCTACACCTTC.

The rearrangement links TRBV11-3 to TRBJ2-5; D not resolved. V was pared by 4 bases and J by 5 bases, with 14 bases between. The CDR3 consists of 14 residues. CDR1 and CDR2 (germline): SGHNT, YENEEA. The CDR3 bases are TGTGCCAGCAGCTATCTTGATCGCGCGGAGACCCAGTACTTC. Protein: CASSYLDRAETQYF.

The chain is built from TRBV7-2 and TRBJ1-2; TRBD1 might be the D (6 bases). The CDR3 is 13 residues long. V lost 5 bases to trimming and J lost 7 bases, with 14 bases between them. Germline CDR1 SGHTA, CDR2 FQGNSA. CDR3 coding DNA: TGTGCCAGCAGCCCCGAACAGGGTCGTGGCTACACCTTC. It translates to CASSPEQGRGYTF.

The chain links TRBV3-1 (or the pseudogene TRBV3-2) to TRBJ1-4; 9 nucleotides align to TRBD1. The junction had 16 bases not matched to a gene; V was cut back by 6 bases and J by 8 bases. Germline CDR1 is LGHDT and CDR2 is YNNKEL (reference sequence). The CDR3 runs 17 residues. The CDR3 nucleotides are TGTGCCAGCAGTGGACAGGGGTTTGTCGGGAGGAGCGAAAAACTGTTTTTT. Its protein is CASSGQGFVGRSEKLFF.

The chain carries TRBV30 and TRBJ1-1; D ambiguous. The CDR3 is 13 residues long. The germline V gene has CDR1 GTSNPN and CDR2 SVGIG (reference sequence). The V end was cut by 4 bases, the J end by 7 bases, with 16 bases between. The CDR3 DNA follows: TGTGCCTGGACCTTTGATGTCGTCGGTGAAGCTTTCTTT. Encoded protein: CAWTFDVVGEAFF.

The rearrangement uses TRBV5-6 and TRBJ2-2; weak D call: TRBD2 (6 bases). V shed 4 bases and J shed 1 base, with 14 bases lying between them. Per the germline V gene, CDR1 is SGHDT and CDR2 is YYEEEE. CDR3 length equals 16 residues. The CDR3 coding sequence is TGTGCCAGCAGCCCGGTCGGGCGGGGGAACACCGGGGAGCTGTTTTTT. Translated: CASSPVGRGNTGELFF. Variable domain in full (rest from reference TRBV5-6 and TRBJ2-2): DAGVTQSPTHLIKTRGQQVTLRCSPKSGHDTVSWYQQALGQGPQFIFQYYEEEERQRGNFPDRFSGHQFPNYSSELNVNALLLGDSALYLCASSPVGRGNTGELFFGEGSRLTVL.

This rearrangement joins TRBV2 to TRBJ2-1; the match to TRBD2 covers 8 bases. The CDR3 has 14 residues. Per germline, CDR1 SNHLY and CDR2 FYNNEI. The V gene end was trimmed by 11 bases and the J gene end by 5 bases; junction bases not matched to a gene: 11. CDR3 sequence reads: CASSRSGRNNEQFF. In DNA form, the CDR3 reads TGTGCCTCGTCACGCAGCGGGAGAAACAATGAGCAGTTCTTC.

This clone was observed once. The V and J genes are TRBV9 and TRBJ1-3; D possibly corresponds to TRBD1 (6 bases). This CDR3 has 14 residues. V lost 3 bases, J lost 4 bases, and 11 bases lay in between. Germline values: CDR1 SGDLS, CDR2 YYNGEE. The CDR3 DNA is TGTGCCAGCAGCGCTGGACAGCAGGGAAACACCATATATTTT. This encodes CASSAGQQGNTIYF. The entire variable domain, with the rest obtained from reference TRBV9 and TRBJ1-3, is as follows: DSGVTQTPKHLITATGQRVTLRCSPRSGDLSVYWYQQSLDQGLQFLIQYYNGEERAKGNILERFSAQQFPDLHSELNLSSLELGDSALYFCASSAGQQGNTIYFGEGSWLTVV.

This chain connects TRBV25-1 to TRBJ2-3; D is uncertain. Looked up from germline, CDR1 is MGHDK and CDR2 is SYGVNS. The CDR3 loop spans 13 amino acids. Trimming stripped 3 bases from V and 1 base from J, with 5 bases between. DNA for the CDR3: TGTGCCAGCAGTGACCCCGGCACAGATACGCAGTATTTT. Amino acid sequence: CASSDPGTDTQYF.